These T cell receptor beta chains were read from a single sample in a study of blood T cell repertoires in COVID-19. The repertoire was sequenced with immunoSEQ multiplex PCR; TCRdb's copy has only in-frame clones and lacks some. The sample has approximately 120,000 clones, nearly 90% seen once. Specimen: peripheral blood. All receptors derive from a woman of 80 years or more with acute or convalescent COVID-19. The CDR3 runs from the conserved cysteine through the conserved F or W. The order of the fields is V gene, J gene, clone size, D gene, CDR3 protein, CDR3 DNA. D genes are given only for firm matches. Clone size appears in some rows only: once, few, many, or a class for an expanded clone.

TRBV19	TRBJ2-2	NA	NA	CASSMRLGMNTGELFF	TGTGCCAGTAGTATGAGACTAGGGATGAACACCGGGGAGCTGTTTTTT
TRBV24-1	TRBJ1-2	NA	NA	CATSDFGTSRGYTF	TGTGCCACCAGTGATTTTGGGACTTCTCGGGGCTACACCTTC
TRBV9	TRBJ1-2	NA	TRBD1	CASSVGTGDGYTF	TGTGCCAGCAGCGTAGGGACAGGGGATGGCTACACCTTC
TRBV6-6	TRBJ2-1	NA	TRBD2	CASRAGLAGNEQFF	TGTGCCAGCAGGGCGGGACTAGCGGGGAATGAGCAGTTCTTC
TRBV2	TRBJ2-1	NA	NA	CASSYSDTYNEQFF	TGTGCCAGCAGCTACTCGGACACCTACAATGAGCAGTTCTTC
TRBV7-2	TRBJ2-7	NA	NA	CASSLGGVAYEQYF	TGTGCCAGCAGCTTGGGCGGGGTGGCCTACGAGCAGTACTTC
TRBV7-2	TRBJ1-6	NA	TRBD1	CASSLGGTGGAAPLHF	TGTGCCAGCAGCTTAGGGGGGACAGGAGGGGCTGCACCCCTCCACTTT
TRBV11-1	TRBJ2-3	NA	NA	CASSQGGDAGPQYF	TGTGCCAGCAGCCAAGGGGGAGACGCCGGTCCGCAGTATTTT
TRBV4-3	TRBJ1-1	NA	TRBD1	CASSHETGGTEAFF	TGCGCCAGCAGCCATGAAACAGGGGGCACTGAAGCTTTCTTT
TRBV6-1	TRBJ1-3	NA	NA	CASREGGYGNTIYF	TGTGCCAGCAGGGAAGGCGGGTACGGAAACACCATATATTTT
TRBV6-5	TRBJ1-3	NA	NA	CASSYSKGMAGNTIYF	TGTGCCAGCAGTTACTCGAAGGGGATGGCTGGAAACACCATATATTTT
TRBV3-1/TRBV3-2	TRBJ1-6	NA	NA	CASSPRTPQGNSPLHF	TGTGCCAGCAGCCCTCGGACCCCTCAGGGTAATTCACCCCTCCACTTT
TRBV7-9	TRBJ2-7	NA	NA	CASSSPLEYEQYF	TGTGCCAGCAGCTCCCCCTTAGAGTACGAGCAGTACTTC
TRBV18	TRBJ2-7	NA	NA	CASSPNRDSYEQYF	TGTGCCAGCTCACCGAACAGGGACTCCTACGAGCAGTACTTC
TRBV6-2/TRBV6-3	TRBJ2-7	NA	TRBD2	CASSTSGGAYEQYF	TGTGCCAGCAGTACTAGCGGGGGGGCCTACGAGCAGTACTTC
TRBV6-6	TRBJ1-5	NA	TRBD1	CASRGTGGDQPQHF	TGTGCCAGCAGGGGGACAGGGGGCGATCAGCCCCAGCATTTT
TRBV7-9	TRBJ1-6	few	NA	CASSLGAGDSPLHF	TGTGCCAGCAGCTTAGGGGCAGGGGATTCACCCCTCCACTTT
TRBV9	TRBJ2-7	NA	TRBD2	CASSVGLADEQYF	TGTGCCAGCAGCGTAGGACTAGCGGACGAGCAGTACTTC